The 6 T cell receptor beta chains reported below all come from one sample, sequenced in a study of shared clonotypes between healthy human individuals. Measured with immunoSEQ multiplex PCR; TCRdb has only the in-frame clones, and not every one. This sample yields 2 million to 2.5 million clones, of which 93% are seen a single time; 0.39% belongs to the top ten. Specimen: naive CD4+ T cells from PBMCs. Sample subset: CD45RA+ positively selected. The receptors originated from a man aged 18 to 29 in good health. Some clones in this sample may be carry-over from other donors' samples.

This sequence joins TRBV29-1 and TRBJ2-5; D call uncertain. The CDR3 covers 11 residues. Germline loops: CDR1 SQVTM, CDR2 ANQGSEA. Here the CDR3 reads CTPPEQETQYF. In DNA form, the CDR3 reads TGCACCCCGCCGGAGCAAGAGACCCAGTACTTC.

The rearrangement uses TRBV4-3 and TRBJ2-1; 7 nucleotides agree with TRBD1. Germline trimming cut 3 bases from V and 4 bases from J; bases unmatched to any gene: 6. CDR1 and CDR2 (germline): LGHNA, YSLEER. This CDR3 is 15 amino acids long. CDR3 in amino acids: CASSQPGQIYNEQFF. CDR3 nucleotide sequence: TGCGCCAGCAGCCAGCCGGGACAGATTTACAATGAGCAGTTCTTC.

Remarks on this clone: Distinct nucleotide sequences in the sample also encode this CDR3. The V call is TRBV28, the J call TRBJ1-5; a weak D match, TRBD1 (5 bases). V gave up 4 bases and J gave up 5 bases, with 12 bases separating them. In germline, CDR1 is MDHEN, CDR2 SYDVKM. The CDR3 is 14 residues long. The CDR3 DNA reads TGTGCCAGCAGTTCCCCGGGGGGGTATCAGCCCCAGCATTTT. This encodes CASSSPGGYQPQHF. Supplemented by reference TRBV28 and TRBJ1-5, the full variable domain reads DVKVTQSSRYLVKRTGEKVFLECVQDMDHENMFWYRQDPGLGLRLIYFSYDVKMKEKGDIPEGYSVSREKKERFSLILESASTNQTSMYLCASSSPGGYQPQHFGDGTRLSIL.

The chain combines TRBV7-9 with TRBJ2-5, with 7 bases lining up with TRBD2. J lost 2 bases, V lost 8 bases, and 11 bases had no gene match. Per the germline V gene, CDR1 is SEHNR and CDR2 is FQNEAQ (reference sequence). This CDR3 region has 15 residues. DNA of the CDR3: TGTGCCAGCGGCCTCGGGCTAGCGGTACAAGAGACCCAGTACTTC. Its protein is CASGLGLAVQETQYF.

This chain connects TRBV7-2 to TRBJ1-1; a weak D match, TRBD1 (5 bases). Germline CDR1 and CDR2: SGHTA and FQGNSA. V lost 2 bases and J lost 11, with 9 bases in between. The CDR3 is made up of 11 amino acids. CDR3 loop: CASSLQGIAFF. CDR3 sequence (DNA): TGTGCCAGCAGCTTACAGGGTATCGCTTTCTTT.

J is TRBJ2-3 and V is TRBV18, with unresolved D. Germline CDR1 and CDR2: KGHSH and LQKENI. The CDR3 covers 15 residues. Deletions cut 1 base from V and 4 bases from J, with 12 bases between. Here the CDR3 reads CASSPQTQRSDTQYF. CDR3 coding DNA: TGTGCCAGCTCACCACAGACCCAACGCTCAGATACGCAGTATTTT.